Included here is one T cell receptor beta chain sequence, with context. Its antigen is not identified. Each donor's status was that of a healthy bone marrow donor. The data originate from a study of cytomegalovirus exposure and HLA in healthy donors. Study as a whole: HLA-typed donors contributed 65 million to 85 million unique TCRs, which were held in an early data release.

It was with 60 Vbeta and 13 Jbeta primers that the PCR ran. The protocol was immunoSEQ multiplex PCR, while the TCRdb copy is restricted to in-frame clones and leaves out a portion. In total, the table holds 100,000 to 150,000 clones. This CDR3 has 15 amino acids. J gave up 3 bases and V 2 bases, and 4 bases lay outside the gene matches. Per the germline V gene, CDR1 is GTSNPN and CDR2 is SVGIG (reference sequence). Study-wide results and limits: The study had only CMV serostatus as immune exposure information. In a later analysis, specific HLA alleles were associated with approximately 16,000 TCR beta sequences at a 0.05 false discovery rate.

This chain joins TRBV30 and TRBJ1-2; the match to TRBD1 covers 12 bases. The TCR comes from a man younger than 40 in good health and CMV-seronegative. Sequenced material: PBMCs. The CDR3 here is CAWSPGTGGDYGYTF. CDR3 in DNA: TGTGCCTGGAGTCCCGGGACAGGGGGCGACTATGGCTACACCTTC.